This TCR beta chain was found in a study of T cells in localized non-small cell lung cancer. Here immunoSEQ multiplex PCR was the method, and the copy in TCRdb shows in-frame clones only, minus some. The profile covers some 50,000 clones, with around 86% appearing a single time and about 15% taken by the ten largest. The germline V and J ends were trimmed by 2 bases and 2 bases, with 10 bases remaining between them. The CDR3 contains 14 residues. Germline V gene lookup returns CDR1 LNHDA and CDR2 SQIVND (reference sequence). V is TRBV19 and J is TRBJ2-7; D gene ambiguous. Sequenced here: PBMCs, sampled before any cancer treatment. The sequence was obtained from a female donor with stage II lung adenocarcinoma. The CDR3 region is CASSINLHPYEQYF. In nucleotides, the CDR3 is TGTGCCAGTAGTATAAACCTTCACCCCTACGAGCAGTACTTC.